This entry lists 15 T cell receptor beta chains sequenced from one sample in a study of T cells in Graves' hyperthyroidism and ophthalmopathy (dated by TCRdb to between 2018 and 2020). The library was obtained by multiplex PCR. This sample was sequenced with an Illumina HiSeq 2000. The TCR beta CDR3 regions were amplified from RNA transcripts. For the first round of RT-PCR on the TCR CDR3, the HTBI primer set was used together with the Qiagen OneStep RT-PCR kit. TCRdb reprocessed the public reads (quality trimming at Q25 with fastp, clone calling with MiXCR) and kept in-frame beta chains. Entries are consolidated by CDR3 protein sequence, retaining the most common genes and DNA. The sample table holds a few hundred thousand distinct CDR3 sequences, of which roughly an eighth were seen once. Roughly 35% of the sample is held by the ten biggest clonotypes. Sequencing was carried out using blood. The receptors originated from a woman in her thirties or forties with Graves' ophthalmopathy.

The table lists this clonotype with many counts. The chain carries TRBV12-3 or TRBV12-4 and TRBJ2-3; the match to TRBD2 covers 12 bases. The V and J ends lost 7 bases and 7 bases, in that order; junction bases with no gene match: 9. This CDR3 spans 15 amino acids. The CDR3 protein is CASILLAGGSYTQYF. CDR3 sequence (DNA): TGTGCCAGCATCCTACTAGCGGGGGGTTCATATACGCAGTATTTT.

In this sample, this clonotype turned up many times. The chain carries TRBV3-1 and TRBJ1-2, with D uncertain. There are 13 residues in the CDR3. Trimming took off 11 bases at V and 8 bases at J, with 21 bases between the two ends. CDR1 is LGHDT, CDR2 YNNKEL, per germline (reference sequence). This chain's CDR3 is CASSPIRVGGYTF. As DNA, the CDR3 is TGTGCCTCCTCGCCAATCCGAGTGGGGGGCTACACCTTC.

This clonotype appeared many times. The chain employs TRBV20-1 and TRBJ2-5, with 12 nucleotides matching TRBD2. CDR3 size: 20 residues. V shed 3 bases, J shed 3 bases, and the junction held 20 bases outside the gene matches. The germline V gene encodes CDR1 DFQATT and CDR2 SNEGSKA (reference sequence). Here the CDR3 DNA reads TGCAGTGCTAGTAGGTTGCGTGCGACTAGCGGGAGCCGCTGGAAAGAGACCCAGTACTTC. Translation gives CSASRLRATSGSRWKETQYF.

This clonotype was picked up many times. The gene calls are TRBV20-1 and TRBJ1-1; TRBD1 aligns across 9 bases. The ends lost 6 bases at V and 4 bases at J; junction bases unmatched: 6. This CDR3 has 13 amino acids. Germline-derived CDR1 and CDR2 are DFQATT and SNEGSKA (reference sequence). Here the CDR3 DNA reads TGCAGTGCCACCCGGGACAGGGTCACTGAAGCTTTCTTT. Its protein product is CSATRDRVTEAFF.

This clonotype appeared many times. V is TRBV2 and J is TRBJ1-3; perhaps TRBD1 as D (6 bases). The CDR3 consists of 16 residues. The V and J ends lost 6 bases and 0 bases respectively, with 15 bases between them. Germline lookup yields CDR1 SNHLY and CDR2 FYNNEI. CDR3 protein: CASRSGTWSSGNTIYF. The CDR3 region has the DNA TGTGCCAGCAGGTCCGGGACATGGAGCTCTGGAAACACCATATATTTT. Together with reference TRBV2 and TRBJ1-3, the CDR3 gives the full variable domain: EPEVTQTPSHQVTQMGQEVILRCVPISNHLYFYWYRQILGQKVEFLVSFYNNEISEKSEIFDDQFSVERPDGSNFTLKIRSTKLEDSAMYFCASRSGTWSSGNTIYFGEGSWLTVV.

The V and J genes are TRBV14 and TRBJ1-4; D remains unclear. This CDR3 comprises 13 residues. Looked up from germline, CDR1 is SGHDN and CDR2 is FVKESK. Trimming pared 4 bases from V and 4 bases from J, leaving 7 bases between. For the CDR3, the DNA is TGTGCCAGCAGCCGGGCCGTTAATGAAAAACTGTTTTTT. Its protein is CASSRAVNEKLFF.

Ten or more counts support this clonotype. This sequence joins TRBV4-1 and TRBJ1-1; D is unresolved. Germline V lookup: CDR1 MGHRA, CDR2 YSYEKL. The CDR3 is made up of 13 amino acids. V was trimmed by 6 bases and J by 0 bases, leaving 8 bases between them. This CDR3 is CASSENMNTEAFF. The CDR3 bases are TGCGCCAGCAGTGAAAACATGAACACTGAAGCTTTCTTT.

The rearrangement uses TRBV9 and TRBJ1-1; tentatively, D is TRBD1 (5 bases). The germline V gene has CDR1 SGDLS and CDR2 YYNGEE. V lost 0 bases and J lost 3, with 12 bases in between. This CDR3 has 15 amino acids. The CDR3 spells CASSVAPGGYTEAFF. For the CDR3, the DNA is TGTGCCAGCAGCGTAGCTCCCGGGGGATACACTGAAGCTTTCTTT.

This clonotype showed up many times. J is TRBJ1-4 and V is TRBV2; weak D call: TRBD1 (5 bases). The CDR3 runs to 15 residues. Trimming shortened V by 9 bases and J by 7 bases, and 21 bases separated the two germline ends. In germline, CDR1 is SNHLY, CDR2 FYNNEI. CDR3 nucleotide sequence: TGTGCCAGAGGGGATCGTCAGGGTCGCGGTGAAAAACTGTTTTTT. It is translated as CARGDRQGRGEKLFF.

This clonotype was observed a handful of times. The gene calls are TRBV12-3 or TRBV12-4 and TRBJ1-2, with TRBD1 identical over 7 bases. The CDR3 runs to 18 residues. Trimming at V came to 4 bases and at J to 12 bases, leaving 26 bases not matched to a gene. This CDR3 is CASSSSRDRVGLWAPNTF. In DNA form, the CDR3 reads TGTGCCAGCAGTTCAAGTCGGGACAGAGTTGGGCTCTGGGCCCCTAACACCTTC.

This chain links TRBV27 with TRBJ1-6, with 8 bases fitting TRBD1. The CDR3 covers 17 residues. V lost 4 bases and J lost 6; bases outside the gene matches: 11. Per the germline V gene, CDR1 is MNHEY and CDR2 is SMNVEV (reference sequence). CDR3 nucleotides: TGTGCCAGCAGTTACGGGGGTTGGACAGGGAGTAATTCACCCCTCCACTTT. Residues: CASSYGGWTGSNSPLHF.

The sample holds a few counts of this clonotype. The chain joins TRBV13 to TRBJ1-2; no firm D call. Germline V gene sequence: CDR1 PRHDT, CDR2 FYEKMQ (reference sequence). The CDR3 runs to 16 residues. Between the trimmed V and J ends, which lost 0 bases and 0 bases, there was a span of 11 bases. The CDR3 spells CASSLGPPGTNYGYTF. CDR3 bases: TGTGCCAGCAGCTTAGGCCCCCCCGGGACTAACTATGGCTACACCTTC.

This clonotype was counted at least ten times. The genes are TRBV29-1 and TRBJ2-1; a possible D gene is TRBD1 (6 bases). This CDR3 region has 11 residues. The V end was cut by 8 bases, the J end by 5 bases, with 10 bases between. The V gene's germline CDR1 is SQVTM and CDR2 ANQGSEA. This CDR3 is CSTTGNNEQFF. The CDR3 coding sequence is TGCAGCACGACAGGTAACAATGAGCAGTTCTTC.

Many counts were recorded for this clonotype. CDR3 in amino acids: CATSLGGIAASTDTQYF. The CDR3 region has the DNA TGTGCCACCAGCCTTGGGGGGATAGCGGCTAGCACAGATACGCAGTATTTT. The chain carries TRBV15 and TRBJ2-3; the D gene is possibly TRBD2 (6 bases). Trimming removed 5 bases at V and 0 bases at J, with 18 bases between. From germline, CDR1 is LNHNV and CDR2 YYDKDF (reference sequence). The CDR3 is made up of 17 amino acids.

This clonotype was recorded many times. The chain recombines TRBV2 with TRBJ1-5; 9 nucleotides agree with TRBD1. The V segment lost 8 bases and the J segment 2 bases; nucleotides outside the gene matches: 4. CDR3 length: 14 amino acids. Germline V gene sequence: CDR1 SNHLY, CDR2 FYNNEI. CDR3 protein: CASGTGNRNQPQHF. The CDR3 nucleotides read TGTGCCAGCGGGACAGGGAATCGCAATCAGCCCCAGCATTTT.